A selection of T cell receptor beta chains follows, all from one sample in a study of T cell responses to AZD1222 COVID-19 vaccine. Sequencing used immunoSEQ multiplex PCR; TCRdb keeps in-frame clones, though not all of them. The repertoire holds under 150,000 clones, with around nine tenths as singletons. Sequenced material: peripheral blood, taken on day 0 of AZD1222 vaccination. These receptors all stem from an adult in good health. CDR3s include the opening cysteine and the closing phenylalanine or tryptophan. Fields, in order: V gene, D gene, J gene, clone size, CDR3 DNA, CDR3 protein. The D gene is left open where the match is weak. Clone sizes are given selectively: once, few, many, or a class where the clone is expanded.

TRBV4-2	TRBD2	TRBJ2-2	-	TGTGCCAGCTCCGGGACTAGGCGGAACACCGGGGAGCTGTTTTTT	CASSGTRRNTGELFF
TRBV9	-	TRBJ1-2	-	TGTGCCAGCAGGGAACCGACAGGTCGGGGCTACACCTTC	CASREPTGRGYTF
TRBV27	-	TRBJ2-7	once	TGTGCCAGCAGTTTATCGAGGACAGCTTCCTACGAGCAGTACTTC	CASSLSRTASYEQYF
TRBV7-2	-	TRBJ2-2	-	TGTGCCAGCAGCTCTGCGTCTACCGGGGAGCTGTTTTTT	CASSSASTGELFF
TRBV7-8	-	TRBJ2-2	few	TGTGCCAGCAGCATGGAATCCAGGGTAGTAGGGGAGCTGTTTTTT	CASSMESRVVGELFF
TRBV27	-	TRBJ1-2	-	TGTGCCAGCAGTTTTGGGGGGGACTATGGCTACACCTTC	CASSFGGDYGYTF
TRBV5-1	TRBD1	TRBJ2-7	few	TGCGCCAGCAGCCCGACAGGGGGCAGTTACGAGCAGTACTTC	CASSPTGGSYEQYF
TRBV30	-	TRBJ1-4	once	TGTGCCTGGAGTGTGGGGGGCGCCGAGGAAAAACTGTTTTTT	CAWSVGGAEEKLFF
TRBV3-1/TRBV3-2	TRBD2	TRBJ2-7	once	TGTGCCAGCAGCCCAAGGACTAGCAAAGACGAGCAGTACTTC	CASSPRTSKDEQYF
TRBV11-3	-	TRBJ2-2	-	TGTGCCAGCAGCCCCCTTCGTTTTCCAGGCGGGGAGCTGTTTTTT	CASSPLRFPGGELFF
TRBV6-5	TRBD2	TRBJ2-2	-	TGTGCCAGCAGTTACAGACTAGCTTCCGGGGAGCTGTTTTTT	CASSYRLASGELFF
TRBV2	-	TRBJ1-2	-	TGTGCCAGCCCCCGACAACTAGATGGCTACACCTTC	CASPRQLDGYTF
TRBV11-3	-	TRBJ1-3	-	TGTGCCAGCAGCCCGGGCGACAGATTCTCTGGAAACACCATATATTTT	CASSPGDRFSGNTIYF
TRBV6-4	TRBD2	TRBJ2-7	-	TGTGCCAGCAGTGACTCCGGCGGGAGTTCCTACGAGCAGTACTTC	CASSDSGGSSYEQYF
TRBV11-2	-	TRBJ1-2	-	TGTGCCAGCAGCTTAGAAGGGATCGGGAGTGGCTACACCTTC	CASSLEGIGSGYTF
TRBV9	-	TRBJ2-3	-	TGTGCCAGCAGCGCCCAGCTAGGAAGGAGCACAGATACGCAGTATTTT	CASSAQLGRSTDTQYF
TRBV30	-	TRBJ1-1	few	TGTGCCTGGAGAGGTGGACGGGGGAGCACTGAAGCTTTCTTT	CAWRGGRGSTEAFF
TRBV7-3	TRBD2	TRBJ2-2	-	TGTGCCAGCAGCCCACAGGGACTAGCGGGAGGGTTTGGCGGGGAGCTGTTTTTT	CASSPQGLAGGFGGELFF
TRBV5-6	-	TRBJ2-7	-	TGTGCCAGCAGCTTGGATCAGTTCAAGCAGTACTTC	CASSLDQFKQYF
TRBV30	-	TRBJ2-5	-	TGTGCCTGGAGGAGGAGAAGAATCGGCGGGATTTATGAGACCCAGTACTTC	CAWRRRRIGGIYETQYF
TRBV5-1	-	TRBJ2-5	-	TGCGCCAGCAGCTTGAAAGGGTCGGAGACCCAGTACTTC	CASSLKGSETQYF
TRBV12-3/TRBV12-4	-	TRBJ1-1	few	TGTGCCAGCAACTACCCGGGGAACACTGAAGCTTTCTTT	CASNYPGNTEAFF
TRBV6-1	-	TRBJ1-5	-	TGTGCCAGCAGTGAGGATTGGGGCCGCCAGCATTTT	CASSEDWGRQHF
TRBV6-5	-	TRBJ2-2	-	TGTGCCAGCAGTTGGGGTTCTGTCGGGGAGCTGTTTTTT	CASSWGSVGELFF
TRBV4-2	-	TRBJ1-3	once	TGTGCCAGCAGCCAAGGGTCGGGACTCTCTGGAAACACCATATATTTT	CASSQGSGLSGNTIYF
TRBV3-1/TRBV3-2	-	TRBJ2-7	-	TGTGCCAGCAGCCAAGATGTCGGGGAGCAGTACTTC	CASSQDVGEQYF
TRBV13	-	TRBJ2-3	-	TGTGCCAGCAGCTTCGTCGTGGGAGTTGTGACAGATACGCAGTATTTT	CASSFVVGVVTDTQYF
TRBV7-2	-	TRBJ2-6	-	TGTGCCAGCAGCTCGATTGGGGGGACGTCTGGGGCCAACGTCCTGACTTTC	CASSSIGGTSGANVLTF
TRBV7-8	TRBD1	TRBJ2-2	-	TGTGCCAGCAGCTTACGCCGGGACAGGGGGGCCGGGGAGCTGTTTTTT	CASSLRRDRGAGELFF
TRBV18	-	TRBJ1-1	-	TGTGCCAGCTCACCCCTCCCAGTGAACACTGAAGCTTTCTTT	CASSPLPVNTEAFF
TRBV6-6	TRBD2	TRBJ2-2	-	TGTGCCAGCCTCGGGAGGCGAGGCACCGGGGAGCTGTTTTTT	CASLGRRGTGELFF
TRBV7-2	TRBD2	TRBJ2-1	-	TGTGCCAGCAGCCCCCCGCCGGGGCGGGGGTTGTTCTACAATGAGCAGTTCTTC	CASSPPPGRGLFYNEQFF
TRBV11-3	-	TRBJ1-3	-	TGTGCCAGCAGCTTAGCCGGCGACTCTGGAAACACCATATATTTT	CASSLAGDSGNTIYF
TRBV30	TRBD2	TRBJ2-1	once	TGTGCCTGGAGTTCAACCCTCAGGTCGGGGACTAGGACGGCTCGGTTCTTC	CAWSSTLRSGTRTARFF
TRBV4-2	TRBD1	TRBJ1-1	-	TGTGCCAGCAGCCAAGCCCCCGGGACAGTGAACACTGAAGCTTTCTTT	CASSQAPGTVNTEAFF
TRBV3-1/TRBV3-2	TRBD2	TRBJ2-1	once	TGTGCCAGCAGCCAAGCGAGCCTAGCGGGAGCTGAGCAGTTCTTC	CASSQASLAGAEQFF
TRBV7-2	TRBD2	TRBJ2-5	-	TGTGCCAGCAGCTTAGGAAGGACTAGCGACTCATTAGGGGAGACCCAGTACTTC	CASSLGRTSDSLGETQYF